This paragraph reports one T cell receptor (beta chain). There is no known antigen for this receptor. Per-base qualities were not stored, and no clone one base away is much larger. The data derive from a study of shared clonotypes between healthy human individuals (dated by TCRdb to about 2020). Describing the broader study: The cohort included three men and two women between 18 and 49 years of age. Per donor, three plates each were used for CD4 naive and CD4 memory, two for CD8 naive, and one for CD8 memory. The study deeply sequenced blood TCR repertoires of five healthy adults to estimate repertoire size and the extent of clonotype sharing between individuals. Libraries were prepared and TCR repertoires were sequenced by different laboratories using diverse techniques, in order to increase sequencing depth and limit assay-specific biases. Leukapheresis yielded between about 0.94 and 9.5 billion PBMCs per donor.

Healthy HIV-negative adults with no recently reported acute infections or vaccinations were included as donors. Every donor was a Caucasian adult residing in Nashville, Tennessee, USA. Magnetic negative selection was used to enrich CD4+ T cells, after which naive cells were positively selected on CD45RA and the negative fraction became the memory subset. Blood was collected by leukapheresis, and PBMCs were isolated by Ficoll-Histopaque density gradient centrifugation and then cryopreserved in liquid nitrogen vapor phase. Analytical flow cytometry was used to check the purity and quantity of each magnetically sorted T cell population. Genomic DNA was isolated from each sorted fraction and quantified by UV absorbance on a Nanodrop 2000c. TCR CDR3 regions were amplified from genomic DNA by multiplex PCR using the deep immunoSEQ assay. Genomic DNA extracted from each cell subset was distributed evenly over all wells of several immunoSEQ 96-well plates, and each plate served as one replicate. Each replicate PCR for sorted subsets received approximately 200 ng genomic DNA, equal to around 32,000 T cell genomes. Purified libraries were quantified with a Qubit 3.0 fluorometer, sized on a Bioanalyzer 2100, and re-quantified with the KAPA Library Quantification kit. Every immunoSEQ 96-well plate was sequenced on a separate single-read 150-cycle Illumina NextSeq 550 flow cell. Per the authors' processing: Because the immunoSEQ output held only junctional sequences and lacked quality scores, the filtering could not match the filtering applied to full-length reads. Sequences were annotated with PyIR, a Python wrapper for IgBLAST v1.9, and V/J genes and CDR3 were assigned using IMGT germline references. Any read was removed if the V/J assignment was weak (E-value above 1e-6), the CDR3 was missing, or the read contained stop codons, out-of-frame junctions, or ambiguous translated residues. V3J clonotypes were defined as sequences sharing an identical inferred V gene, J gene, and CDR3 amino acid sequence. To compute the percentage overlap between repertoires, the number of shared unique clonotypes was divided by the size of the smaller repertoire. Three approaches were used to assess repertoire richness: RTK rarefaction, the Chao1 estimator, and Recon v2.1 estimates of unobserved clonotypes. OLGA was used to compute generation probabilities for all TCRbeta clonotypes that the gDNA method yielded from a few donors. TCRdb mirrors the immuneACCESS table, restricted to in-frame sequences. Some clones are absent from its copies; in checked studies, under half trace to an unresolved V gene, and the reason for the others is unknown. The DNA was the basis for D and trimming; V, J and clone size are from that table. This sample gives about 1 million clones in total; more than 60% of them show up just once. The biggest ten clones account for over 1.3% of the sample.

General conclusions and limits of the study: Across several donors, 5% to 6% of naive CD4, 3% to 3.5% of naive CD8, approximately 2.5% of memory CD4, and 0.3% to 0.45% of memory CD8 clonotypes were shared. Sampling was limited to blood, and TCR repertoires in tissue likely differ from TCR repertoires in blood. Even with the large sequencing depth, rarefaction of the sorted-subset datasets indicated that sequencing was incomplete. Pairwise subsampling indicated that sequencing depth was expected to affect the degree of clonotype sharing among donors. Compared with non-shared clonotypes, the clonotypes found in all four sorted-subset donors had higher generation probabilities. Because the study included only a small number of donors, the genetic and exposure-history diversity represented was limited. Larger estimated clonotype richness was generally found for naive subsets than for memory subsets.

This clonotype was sampled from a man between 18 and 35 years old in good health. Sequenced material: memory CD4+ T cells sorted from blood. According to the study, the label for this sample's cell subset or site signals: CD45RA-negative fraction.

The CDR3 here reads CAWSVLREGQPQHF. Here is the DNA: TGTGCCTGGAGTGTACTAAGGGAGGGTCAGCCCCAGCATTTT. Recombination linked TRBV30 to TRBJ1-5; there is no confident call for the D gene. From the cysteine through the phenylalanine, the CDR3 covers 14 amino acids. Only the CDR3 part of the read is kept: 42 bases, read in frame from the first base. The junction carries 12 bases between V and J, which are trimmed by 0 bases and 6 bases respectively. The germline V gene (reference sequence) gives CDR1 as GTSNPN and CDR2 as SVGIG.